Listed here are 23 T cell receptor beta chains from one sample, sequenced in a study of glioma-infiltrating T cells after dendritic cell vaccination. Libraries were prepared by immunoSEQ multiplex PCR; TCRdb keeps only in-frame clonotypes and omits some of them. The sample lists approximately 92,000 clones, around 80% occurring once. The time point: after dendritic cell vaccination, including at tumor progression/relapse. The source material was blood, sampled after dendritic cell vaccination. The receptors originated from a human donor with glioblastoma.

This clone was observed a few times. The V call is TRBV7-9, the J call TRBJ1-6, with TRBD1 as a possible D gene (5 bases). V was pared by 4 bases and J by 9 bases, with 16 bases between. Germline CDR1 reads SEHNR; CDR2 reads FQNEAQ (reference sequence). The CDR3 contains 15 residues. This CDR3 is CASSWGGDYGSPLHF. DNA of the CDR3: TGTGCCAGCAGCTGGGGGGGGGATTACGGTTCACCCCTCCACTTT.

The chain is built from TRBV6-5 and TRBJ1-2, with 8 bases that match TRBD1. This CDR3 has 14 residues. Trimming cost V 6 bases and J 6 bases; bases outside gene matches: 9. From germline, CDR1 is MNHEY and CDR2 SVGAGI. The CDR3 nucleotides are TGTGCCAGCAGAACAAATCAGGGGGCGGATGGCTACACCTTC. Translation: CASRTNQGADGYTF.

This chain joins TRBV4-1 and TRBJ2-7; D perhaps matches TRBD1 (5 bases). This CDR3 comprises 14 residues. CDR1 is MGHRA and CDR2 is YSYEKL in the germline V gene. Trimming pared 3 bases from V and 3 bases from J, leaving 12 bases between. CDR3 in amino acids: CASSHLQVRYEQYF. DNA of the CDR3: TGCGCCAGCAGCCATTTACAGGTCCGCTACGAGCAGTACTTC.

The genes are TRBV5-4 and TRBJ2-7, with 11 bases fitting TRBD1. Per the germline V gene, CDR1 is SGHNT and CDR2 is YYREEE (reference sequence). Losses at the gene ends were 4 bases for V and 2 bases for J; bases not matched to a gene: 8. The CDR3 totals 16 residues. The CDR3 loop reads CASSPKPGQGAYEQYF. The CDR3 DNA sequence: TGTGCCAGCAGCCCGAAACCGGGACAGGGGGCCTACGAGCAGTACTTC. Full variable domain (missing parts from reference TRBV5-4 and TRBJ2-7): ETGVTQSPTHLIKTRGQQVTLRCSSQSGHNTVSWYQQALGQGPQFIFQYYREEENGRGNFPPRFSGLQFPNYSSELNVNALELDDSALYLCASSPKPGQGAYEQYFGPGTRLTVT.

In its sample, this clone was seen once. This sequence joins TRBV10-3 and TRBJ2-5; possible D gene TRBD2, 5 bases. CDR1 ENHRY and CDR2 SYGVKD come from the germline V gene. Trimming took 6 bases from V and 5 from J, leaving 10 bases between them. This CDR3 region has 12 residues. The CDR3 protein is CAISGIGETQYF. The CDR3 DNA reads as TGTGCCATCAGCGGGATAGGGGAGACCCAGTACTTC.

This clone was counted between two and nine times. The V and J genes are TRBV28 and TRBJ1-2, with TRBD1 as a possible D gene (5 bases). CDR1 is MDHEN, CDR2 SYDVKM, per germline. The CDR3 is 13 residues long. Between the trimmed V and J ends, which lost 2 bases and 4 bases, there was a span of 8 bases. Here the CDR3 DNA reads TGTGCCAGCAGTTTACGGGGGACCTATGGCTACACCTTC. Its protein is CASSLRGTYGYTF.

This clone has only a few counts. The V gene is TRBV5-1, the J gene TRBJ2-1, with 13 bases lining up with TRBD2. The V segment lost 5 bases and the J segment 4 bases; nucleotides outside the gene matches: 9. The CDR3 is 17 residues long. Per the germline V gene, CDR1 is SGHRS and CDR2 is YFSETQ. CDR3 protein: CASRYGTSGDIYNEQFF. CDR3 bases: TGCGCCAGCAGATACGGGACTAGCGGGGATATATACAATGAGCAGTTCTTC.

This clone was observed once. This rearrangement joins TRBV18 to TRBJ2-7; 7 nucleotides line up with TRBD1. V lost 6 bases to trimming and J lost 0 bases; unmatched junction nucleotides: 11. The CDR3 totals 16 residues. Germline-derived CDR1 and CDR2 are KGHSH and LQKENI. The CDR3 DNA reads TGTGCCAGCTCCCGACTCCCGGGACAGACCTCCTACGAGCAGTACTTC. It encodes CASSRLPGQTSYEQYF.

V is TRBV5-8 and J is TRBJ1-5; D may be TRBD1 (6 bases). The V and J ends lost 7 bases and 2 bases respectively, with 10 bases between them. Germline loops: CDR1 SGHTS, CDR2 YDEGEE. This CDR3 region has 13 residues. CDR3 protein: CASWRTGNQPQHF. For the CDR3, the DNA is TGTGCCAGCTGGCGGACAGGCAATCAGCCCCAGCATTTT.

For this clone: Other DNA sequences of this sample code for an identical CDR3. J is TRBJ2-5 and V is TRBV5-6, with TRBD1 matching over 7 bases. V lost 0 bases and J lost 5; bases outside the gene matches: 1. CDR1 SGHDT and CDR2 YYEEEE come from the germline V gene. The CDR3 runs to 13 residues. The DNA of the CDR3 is TGTGCCAGCAGCTTGGAGGGGGCCGAGACCCAGTACTTC. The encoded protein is CASSLEGAETQYF.

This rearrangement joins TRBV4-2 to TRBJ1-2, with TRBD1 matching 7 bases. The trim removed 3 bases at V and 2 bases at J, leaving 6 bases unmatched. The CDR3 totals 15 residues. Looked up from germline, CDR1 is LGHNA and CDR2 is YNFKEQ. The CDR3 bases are TGTGCCAGCAGCCAGAAATGGGACAGCAACTATGGCTACACCTTC. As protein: CASSQKWDSNYGYTF.

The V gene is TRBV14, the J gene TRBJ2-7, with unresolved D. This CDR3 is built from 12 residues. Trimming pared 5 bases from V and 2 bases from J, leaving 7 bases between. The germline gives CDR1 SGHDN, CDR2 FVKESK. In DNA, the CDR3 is TGTGCCAGCAGCGGGCAGGCCTACGAGCAGTACTTC. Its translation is CASSGQAYEQYF.

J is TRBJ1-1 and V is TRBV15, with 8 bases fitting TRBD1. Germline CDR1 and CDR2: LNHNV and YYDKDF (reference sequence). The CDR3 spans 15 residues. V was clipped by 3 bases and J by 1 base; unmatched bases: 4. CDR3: CATSRAGTGNTEAFF. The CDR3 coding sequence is TGTGCCACCAGCAGGGCCGGGACAGGGAACACTGAAGCTTTCTTT.

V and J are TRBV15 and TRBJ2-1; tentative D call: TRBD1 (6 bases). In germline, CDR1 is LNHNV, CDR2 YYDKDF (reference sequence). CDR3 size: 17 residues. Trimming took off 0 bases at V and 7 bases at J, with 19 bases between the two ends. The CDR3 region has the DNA TGTGCCACCAGCAGAGATCAAGGGGGACCCCGATCGAATGAGCAGTTCTTC. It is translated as CATSRDQGGPRSNEQFF.

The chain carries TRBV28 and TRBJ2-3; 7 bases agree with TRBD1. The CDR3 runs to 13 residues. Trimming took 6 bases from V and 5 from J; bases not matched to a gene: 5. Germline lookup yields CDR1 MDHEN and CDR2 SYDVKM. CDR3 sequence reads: CASRLTGVDTQYF. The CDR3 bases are TGTGCCAGCAGACTTACAGGGGTAGATACGCAGTATTTT.

The CDR3 DNA follows: TGTGCCAGCAGGCCCCAGGGAAGCGAAAAACTGTTTTTT. This translates into CASRPQGSEKLFF. This rearrangement joins TRBV2 to TRBJ1-4; TRBD1 might be the D (5 bases). V shed 6 bases and J shed 8 bases, with 13 bases lying between them. CDR3 size: 13 residues. CDR1 and CDR2 (germline): SNHLY, FYNNEI.

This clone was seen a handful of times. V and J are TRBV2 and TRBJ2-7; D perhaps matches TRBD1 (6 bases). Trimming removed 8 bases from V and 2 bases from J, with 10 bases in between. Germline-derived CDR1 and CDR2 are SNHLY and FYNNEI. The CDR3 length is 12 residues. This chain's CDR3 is CASVWGPYEQYF. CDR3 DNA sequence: TGTGCCAGCGTGTGGGGGCCCTACGAGCAGTACTTC.

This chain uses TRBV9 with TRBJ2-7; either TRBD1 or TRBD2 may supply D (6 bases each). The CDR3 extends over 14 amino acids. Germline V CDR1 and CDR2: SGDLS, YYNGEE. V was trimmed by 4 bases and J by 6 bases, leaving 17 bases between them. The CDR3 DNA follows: TGTGCCAGCAGCCTAGGGGGACTTGTTGGCGAGCAGTACTTC. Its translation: CASSLGGLVGEQYF.

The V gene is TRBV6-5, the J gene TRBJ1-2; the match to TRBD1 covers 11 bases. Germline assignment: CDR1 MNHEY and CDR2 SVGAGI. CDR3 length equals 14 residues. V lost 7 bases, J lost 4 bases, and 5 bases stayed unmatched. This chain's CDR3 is CASTRTGGAYGYTF. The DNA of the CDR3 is TGTGCCAGCACTAGGACAGGGGGCGCCTATGGCTACACCTTC.

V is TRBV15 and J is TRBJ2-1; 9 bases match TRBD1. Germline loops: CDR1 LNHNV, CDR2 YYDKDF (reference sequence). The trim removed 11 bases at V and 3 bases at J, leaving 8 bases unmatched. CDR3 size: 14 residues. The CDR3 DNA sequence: TGTGCCTCTCGCCGGGACAGGGTCTACAATGAGCAGTTCTTC. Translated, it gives CASRRDRVYNEQFF.

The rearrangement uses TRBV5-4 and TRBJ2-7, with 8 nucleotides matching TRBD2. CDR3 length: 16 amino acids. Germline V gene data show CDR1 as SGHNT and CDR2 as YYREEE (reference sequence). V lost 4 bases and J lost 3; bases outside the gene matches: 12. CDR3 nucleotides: TGTGCCAGCAGCCCCTACAGCGGGAGAGGCGACTACGAGCAGTACTTC. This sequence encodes CASSPYSGRGDYEQYF.

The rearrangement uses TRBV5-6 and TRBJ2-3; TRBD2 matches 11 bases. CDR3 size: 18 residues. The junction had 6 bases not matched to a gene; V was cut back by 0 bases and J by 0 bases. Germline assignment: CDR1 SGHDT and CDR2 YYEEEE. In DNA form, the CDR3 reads TGTGCCAGCAGCTTGGGACTAGCGGGGCCCACTAGCACAGATACGCAGTATTTT. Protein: CASSLGLAGPTSTDTQYF.

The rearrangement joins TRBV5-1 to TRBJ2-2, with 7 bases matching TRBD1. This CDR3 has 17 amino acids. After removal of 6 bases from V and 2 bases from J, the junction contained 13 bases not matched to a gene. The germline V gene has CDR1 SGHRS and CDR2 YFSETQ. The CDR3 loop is CASTRFYRGRNTGELFF. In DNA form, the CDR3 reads TGCGCCAGCACCCGCTTCTACAGGGGACGAAACACCGGGGAGCTGTTTTTT.